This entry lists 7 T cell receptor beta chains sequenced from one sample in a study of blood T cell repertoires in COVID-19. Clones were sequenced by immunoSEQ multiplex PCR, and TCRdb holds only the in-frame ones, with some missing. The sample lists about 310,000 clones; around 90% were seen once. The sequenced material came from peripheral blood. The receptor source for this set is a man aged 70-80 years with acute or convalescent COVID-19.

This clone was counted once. CDR3 loop: CASSQTGLDGYTF. Written as DNA, the CDR3 is TGTGCCAGCAGCCAGACAGGGCTGGATGGCTACACCTTC. The chain links TRBV4-2 to TRBJ1-2, with 7 positions matching TRBD1. This CDR3 spans 13 amino acids. V trimming: 3 bases; J trimming: 6 bases; junction bases outside the gene matches: 4. Germline loops: CDR1 LGHNA, CDR2 YNFKEQ.

The DNA of the CDR3 is TGTGCCAGCAGCCTAGGACTAGCCGGCGGGCAGGAGCAGTTCTTC. This translates into CASSLGLAGGQEQFF. J is TRBJ2-1 and V is TRBV7-9, with 8 positions matching TRBD2. The junction had 13 bases not matched to a gene; V was cut back by 5 bases and J by 10 bases. This CDR3 spans 15 amino acids. Germline V gene data show CDR1 as SEHNR and CDR2 as FQNEAQ (reference sequence).

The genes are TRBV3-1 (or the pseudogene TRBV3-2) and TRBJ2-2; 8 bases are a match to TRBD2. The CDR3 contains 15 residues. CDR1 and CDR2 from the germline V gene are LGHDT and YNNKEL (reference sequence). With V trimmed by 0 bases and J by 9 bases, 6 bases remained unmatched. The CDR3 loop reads CASSQDTAGGRELFF. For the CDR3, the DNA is TGTGCCAGCAGCCAAGATACGGCGGGGGGAAGGGAGCTGTTTTTT.

The CDR3 spells CASSLEGGRKVDNYGYTF. The CDR3 DNA sequence: TGTGCCAGCAGCTTGGAGGGGGGGCGCAAGGTTGATAACTATGGCTACACCTTC. The rearrangement uses TRBV5-4 and TRBJ1-2; weak D call: TRBD1 (6 bases). The CDR3 is 18 residues long. Germline CDR1 is SGHNT and CDR2 is YYREEE (reference sequence). V dropped 0 bases and J dropped 1 base, with 19 bases sitting between them.

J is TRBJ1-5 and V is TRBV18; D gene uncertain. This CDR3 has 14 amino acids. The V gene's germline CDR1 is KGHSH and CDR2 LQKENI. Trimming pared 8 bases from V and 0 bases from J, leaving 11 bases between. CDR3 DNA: TGTGCCAGCGTAAAGGGAGCTAGCAATCAGCCCCAGCATTTT. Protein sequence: CASVKGASNQPQHF.

This chain's CDR3 is CASSLATGGSETQYF. The CDR3 DNA is TGCGCCAGCAGCTTGGCAACAGGGGGCTCGGAGACCCAGTACTTC. V usage is TRBV5-1 and J usage is TRBJ2-5; TRBD1 agrees at 9 bases. Looked up from germline, CDR1 is SGHRS and CDR2 is YFSETQ. Germline trimming cut 0 bases from V and 5 bases from J; bases unmatched to any gene: 5. This CDR3 is built from 15 residues.

Here the CDR3 DNA reads TGTGCCAGCAGTTTCAAGGAGTCAGCCGCCTACACCGGGGAGCTGTTTTTT. It yields the protein CASSFKESAAYTGELFF. The chain is built from TRBV27 and TRBJ2-2, with D unclear. This CDR3 has 17 residues. Germline V gene lookup returns CDR1 MNHEY and CDR2 SMNVEV (reference sequence). V lost 3 bases, J lost 3 bases, and 17 bases lay in between.